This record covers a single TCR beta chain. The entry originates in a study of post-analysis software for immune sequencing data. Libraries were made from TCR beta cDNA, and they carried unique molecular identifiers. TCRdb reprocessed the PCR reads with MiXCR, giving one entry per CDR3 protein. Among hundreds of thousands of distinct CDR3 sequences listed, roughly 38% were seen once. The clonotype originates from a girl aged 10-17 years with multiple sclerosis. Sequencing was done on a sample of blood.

CDR3 sequence: CASSLLGFSNQPQHF. CDR3 nucleotides: TGTGCCAGCAGTTTATTAGGGTTTAGCAATCAGCCCCAGCATTTT. The rearrangement links TRBV27 to TRBJ1-5; no reliable D call. The CDR3 covers 15 residues. CDR1 is MNHEY and CDR2 is SMNVEV in the germline V gene (reference sequence). V was trimmed by 1 base and J by 0 bases, leaving 7 bases between them.